What follows are 32 T cell receptor beta chains derived from one specimen sequenced in a study of T cell responses to AZD1222 COVID-19 vaccine. Assay: immunoSEQ multiplex PCR; the TCRdb copy retains only in-frame clones and omits some. This sample has approximately 150,000 clones, with 90% found just once. Sample: peripheral blood, taken 28 days after the second AZD1222 dose. Receptors originate from an adult who received the AZD1222 COVID-19 vaccine.

The chain couples TRBV7-9 to TRBJ1-5, with D unclear. This CDR3 has 14 amino acids. V gave up 1 base and J gave up 3 bases, with 7 bases separating them. The V gene's germline CDR1 is SEHNR and CDR2 FQNEAQ (reference sequence). Here the CDR3 DNA reads TGTGCCAGCAGCTTAGGGGCTCTCAATCAGCCCCAGCATTTT. Amino acid sequence: CASSLGALNQPQHF.

The V call is TRBV7-9, the J call TRBJ2-7, with D hard to call. The germline V gene encodes CDR1 SEHNR and CDR2 FQNEAQ (reference sequence). This CDR3 contains 15 residues. Trimming shortened V by 3 bases and J by 4 bases, and 16 bases separated the two germline ends. The DNA for the CDR3 is TGTGCCAGCAGCTTCGGACCGGCGATCCCTTACGAGCAGTACTTC. It is translated as CASSFGPAIPYEQYF.

This clone appeared once. J is TRBJ2-7 and V is TRBV11-2, with D hard to call. Trimming took 0 bases from V and 3 from J, leaving 9 bases between them. The CDR3 is 14 amino acids. Germline assignment: CDR1 SGHAT and CDR2 FQNNGV. CDR3 sequence reads: CASSLEGSRYEQYF. The DNA for the CDR3 is TGTGCCAGCAGCTTAGAGGGGTCGCGCTACGAGCAGTACTTC.

The J gene is TRBJ1-2, the V gene TRBV19; D may be TRBD1 (6 bases). Germline CDR1 is LNHDA and CDR2 is SQIVND (reference sequence). The CDR3 is made up of 14 amino acids. V was trimmed by 3 bases and J by 5 bases, leaving 13 bases between them. For the CDR3, the DNA is TGTGCCAGTAGTATTGGGGGCCCTGGATATGGCTACACCTTC. This codes for CASSIGGPGYGYTF.

V and J are TRBV30 and TRBJ1-1; D remains unclear. The V gene lost 0 bases and the J gene lost 1 base, with 18 bases spanning the gap. Germline lookup yields CDR1 GTSNPN and CDR2 SVGIG (reference sequence). The CDR3 is 17 amino acids. The CDR3 sequence is CAWSVQRFGEANTEAFF. The DNA for the CDR3 is TGTGCCTGGAGTGTACAGAGATTCGGGGAGGCGAACACTGAAGCTTTCTTT.

The V and J genes are TRBV10-3 and TRBJ1-1, with D possibly being TRBD1 (6 bases). The germline V gene encodes CDR1 ENHRY and CDR2 SYGVKD. The CDR3 is 15 amino acids. V dropped 3 bases and J dropped 1 base, with 12 bases sitting between them. CDR3 in DNA: TGTGCCATCAGTGACCCGGGACAAAAGAACACTGAAGCTTTCTTT. Amino acids: CAISDPGQKNTEAFF.

The V gene is TRBV5-1, the J gene TRBJ2-1; 10 bases are shared with TRBD1. The germline V gene encodes CDR1 SGHRS and CDR2 YFSETQ. The V and J ends lost 4 bases and 2 bases, in that order; junction bases with no gene match: 3. CDR3 length equals 15 residues. Written as DNA, the CDR3 is TGCGCCAGCAGCCGGGACAGGGGAGCCTACAATGAGCAGTTCTTC. Residues: CASSRDRGAYNEQFF.

V gene TRBV6-5 combines with J gene TRBJ1-2, with a possible D match to TRBD1 (6 bases). Trimming cost V 6 bases and J 6 bases, with 17 bases left between them. Germline CDR1 is MNHEY and CDR2 is SVGAGI. This CDR3 has 14 amino acids. CDR3 bases: TGTGCCAGCAGCCAAATACAGGGTGTCAATGGCTACACCTTC. Amino acid sequence: CASSQIQGVNGYTF.

CDR3 sequence reads: CASSQEEGMSSGNTIYF. The CDR3 coding sequence is TGTGCCAGCAGCCAAGAAGAGGGCATGAGCTCTGGAAACACCATATATTTT. The gene calls are TRBV14 and TRBJ1-3; no firm D call. Trimming took 0 bases from V and 0 from J, leaving 12 bases between them. Germline CDR1 and CDR2: SGHDN and FVKESK. CDR3 size: 17 residues.

The chain has TRBV19 and TRBJ2-7; 14 bases match TRBD2. The CDR3 is made up of 17 amino acids. Trimming took 6 bases from V and 3 from J; bases not matched to a gene: 10. CDR1 LNHDA and CDR2 SQIVND come from the germline V gene (reference sequence). The CDR3: CASRLPGTSGSVYEQYF. CDR3 coding DNA: TGTGCCAGTAGACTACCCGGGACTAGCGGGAGCGTCTACGAGCAGTACTTC.

The CDR3 protein is CSAGTGGYEQYF. As DNA, the CDR3 is TGCAGCGCCGGGACAGGGGGTTACGAGCAGTACTTC. The chain couples TRBV29-1 to TRBJ2-7; 11 nucleotides line up with TRBD1. This CDR3 has 12 residues. The ends lost 7 bases at V and 4 bases at J; junction bases unmatched: 3. Germline CDR1 SQVTM, CDR2 ANQGSEA.

This clone has a single count. The chain couples TRBV19 to TRBJ1-1; TRBD1 might be the D (5 bases). CDR3 size: 13 residues. The germline CDR1 and CDR2 sequences are LNHDA and SQIVND (reference sequence). Trimming removed 11 bases at V and 0 bases at J, with 13 bases between. The CDR3 coding sequence is TGTGCCGTTGACAGCGCGATGAACACTGAAGCTTTCTTT. It translates to CAVDSAMNTEAFF.

The rearrangement uses TRBV2 and TRBJ2-7; 7 bases align to TRBD2. The CDR3 is made up of 14 amino acids. V gave up 4 bases and J gave up 1 base; unmatched junction bases: 4. CDR1 is SNHLY, CDR2 FYNNEI, per germline. CDR3 amino acids: CASSVAGASYEQYF. CDR3 coding DNA: TGTGCCAGCAGTGTGGCGGGAGCGTCCTACGAGCAGTACTTC.

The V and J genes are TRBV7-8 and TRBJ2-2; 7 bases are a match to TRBD2. The V gene's germline CDR1 is SGHVS and CDR2 FQNEAQ. This CDR3 is 15 amino acids long. The trim removed 5 bases at V and 6 bases at J, leaving 9 bases unmatched. As DNA, the CDR3 is TGTGCCAGCAGCCCCAGGGAGGGATCGGCCGGGGAGCTGTTTTTT. Its translation is CASSPREGSAGELFF.

This clone was counted a few times. Other DNA sequences in the sample encode the same CDR3. The rearrangement uses TRBV5-1 and TRBJ1-6, with 9 bases lining up with TRBD1. Germline values: CDR1 SGHRS, CDR2 YFSETQ. Trimming cost V 1 base and J 9 bases; bases outside gene matches: 5. This CDR3 has 15 residues. DNA for the CDR3: TGCGCCAGCAGCTTGAAGGGACAGGGATCTTCACCCCTCCACTTT. This translates into CASSLKGQGSSPLHF.

The V gene is TRBV2, the J gene TRBJ1-3; D perhaps matches TRBD1 (5 bases). The CDR3 is 15 residues long. CDR1 and CDR2 (germline): SNHLY, FYNNEI. V lost 8 bases and J lost 0, with 14 bases in between. The CDR3 spells CASRGTPDSGNTIYF. The CDR3 DNA reads TGTGCCAGCCGCGGGACGCCAGACTCTGGAAACACCATATATTTT.

This chain links TRBV5-4 with TRBJ2-3, with D possibly matching TRBD2 (5 bases). In germline, CDR1 is SGHNT, CDR2 YYREEE (reference sequence). This CDR3 contains 17 residues. V was trimmed by 1 base and J by 3 bases, leaving 18 bases between them. DNA for the CDR3: TGTGCCAGCAGCTTGTTCGTAGTCGGACTTGGAACAGATACGCAGTATTTT. This translates into CASSLFVVGLGTDTQYF.

This clone was counted once. The gene calls are TRBV19 and TRBJ1-3, with D hard to call. Trimming stripped 3 bases from V and 4 bases from J, with 10 bases between. The CDR3 runs 14 residues. The germline V gene has CDR1 LNHDA and CDR2 SQIVND (reference sequence). This chain's CDR3 is CASSISGIGNTIYF. CDR3 DNA: TGTGCCAGTAGTATTTCGGGGATCGGAAACACCATATATTTT.

The CDR3 sequence: CASSWVGASNQPQHF. The CDR3 DNA reads TGTGCCAGCTCATGGGTCGGGGCGAGCAATCAGCCCCAGCATTTT. The V call is TRBV27, the J call TRBJ1-5; the D gene is possibly TRBD1 (5 bases). This CDR3 contains 15 residues. The germline V gene has CDR1 MNHEY and CDR2 SMNVEV (reference sequence). V was clipped by 8 bases and J by 1 base, with 15 bases between them.

The chain recombines TRBV3-1 (or the pseudogene TRBV3-2) with TRBJ2-3; 10 nucleotides align to TRBD2. The CDR3 runs to 18 residues. Germline V gene lookup returns CDR1 LGHDT and CDR2 YNNKEL (reference sequence). V shed 0 bases and J 1 base; nucleotides not matched to a gene: 7. The CDR3 nucleotides are TGTGCCAGCAGCCAAGACGGGCTAGCGGGAGATCGCACAGATACGCAGTATTTT. This sequence encodes CASSQDGLAGDRTDTQYF.

The CDR3 DNA reads as TGTGCCAGCAAAGGACTAGCGGGAGTCTACGAGCAGTACTTC. It codes for CASKGLAGVYEQYF. This chain uses TRBV6-5 with TRBJ2-7; 13 positions agree with TRBD2. The CDR3 has 14 residues. Germline V gives CDR1 MNHEY, CDR2 SVGAGI. V lost 7 bases and J lost 3; bases outside the gene matches: 3.

The chain recombines TRBV4-2 with TRBJ1-2, with no clear D. The CDR3 is 14 residues long. Deletions cut 0 bases from V and 2 bases from J, with 7 bases between. Germline V lookup: CDR1 LGHNA, CDR2 YNFKEQ. CDR3 residues: CASSQEKVNYGYTF. DNA for the CDR3: TGTGCCAGCAGCCAAGAAAAGGTCAACTATGGCTACACCTTC.

This rearrangement joins TRBV14 to TRBJ1-2, with 7 bases lining up with TRBD1. CDR1 SGHDN and CDR2 FVKESK come from the germline V gene. The V gene end was trimmed by 3 bases and the J gene end by 7 bases; junction bases not matched to a gene: 8. The CDR3 is made up of 14 amino acids. The CDR3 DNA reads as TGTGCCAGCAGCCAGCTACAGGGGAGAAGTGGCTACACCTTC. Translating it yields CASSQLQGRSGYTF.

This chain links TRBV2 with TRBJ2-4; 7 nucleotides align to TRBD2. The CDR3 length is 14 residues. CDR1 and CDR2 from the germline V gene are SNHLY and FYNNEI. The V segment lost 6 bases and the J segment 5 bases; nucleotides outside the gene matches: 7. CDR3 region: CASRSTGGQNIQYF. The CDR3 nucleotides are TGTGCCAGCAGATCTACGGGAGGTCAAAACATTCAGTACTTC. The whole variable domain, filled in from reference TRBV2 and TRBJ2-4, reads EPEVTQTPSHQVTQMGQEVILRCVPISNHLYFYWYRQILGQKVEFLVSFYNNEISEKSEIFDDQFSVERPDGSNFTLKIRSTKLEDSAMYFCASRSTGGQNIQYFGAGTRLSVL.

This rearrangement joins TRBV4-1 to TRBJ1-5; D gene unclear. The V end was cut by 2 bases, the J end by 7 bases, with 15 bases between. The V gene's germline CDR1 is MGHRA and CDR2 YSYEKL. The CDR3 covers 15 residues. For the CDR3, the DNA is TGCGCCAGCAGCCAACCCCAGGCCCTCGGGCAGCCCCAGCATTTT. Its translation: CASSQPQALGQPQHF.

This clone is a singleton in its sample. The chain uses TRBV30 and TRBJ2-1; no clear D gene. This CDR3 is built from 11 residues. The V gene lost 0 bases and the J gene lost 10 bases, with 7 bases spanning the gap. CDR1 is GTSNPN, CDR2 SVGIG, per germline (reference sequence). The CDR3 is CAWSVLAEQFF. The CDR3 coding sequence is TGTGCCTGGAGTGTACTGGCGGAGCAGTTCTTC.

The V and J genes are TRBV11-2 and TRBJ2-3, with a possible D match to TRBD2 (6 bases). The CDR3 length is 18 residues. V lost 1 base, J lost 4 bases, and 21 bases lay in between. Germline V gene sequence: CDR1 SGHAT, CDR2 FQNNGV. In DNA, the CDR3 is TGTGCCAGCAGCTTAGGAGTAAGGTGGCTAGCGCAGTCAGATACGCAGTATTTT. This encodes CASSLGVRWLAQSDTQYF. Using reference TRBV11-2 and TRBJ2-3 for the parts outside the CDR3, the full variable domain is EAGVAQSPRYKIIEKRQSVAFWCNPISGHATLYWYQQILGQGPKLLIQFQNNGVVDDSQLPKDRFSAERLKGVDSTLKIQPAKLEDSAVYLCASSLGVRWLAQSDTQYFGPGTRLTVL.

The chain uses TRBV24-1 and TRBJ2-1; D not resolved. Trimming stripped 4 bases from V and 6 bases from J, with 12 bases between. Germline V gene sequence: CDR1 KGHDR, CDR2 SFDVKD. CDR3 size: 14 residues. The CDR3, as DNA: TGTGCCACCAGTGACCCGCGAAATGTCAATGAGCAGTTCTTC. Translating it yields CATSDPRNVNEQFF.

The gene calls are TRBV15 and TRBJ2-7; 9 bases agree with TRBD1. Unmatched junction bases numbered 5, after V lost 0 bases and J lost 2 bases. CDR3 length equals 16 residues. Looked up from germline, CDR1 is LNHNV and CDR2 is YYDKDF (reference sequence). Here the CDR3 reads CATSRDYGQGTYEQYF. The CDR3 coding sequence is TGTGCCACCAGCAGAGATTATGGACAGGGGACCTACGAGCAGTACTTC.

The CDR3 loop is CASSGLSIGGELFF. CDR3 DNA: TGTGCCTCGTCGGGCCTGAGCATCGGCGGGGAGCTGTTTTTT. The chain recombines TRBV2 with TRBJ2-2; no clear D gene. The germline V gene encodes CDR1 SNHLY and CDR2 FYNNEI. V gave up 11 bases and J gave up 7 bases, with 20 bases separating them. This CDR3 spans 14 amino acids.

The V call is TRBV30, the J call TRBJ1-4; maybe TRBD1 (5 bases). V lost 2 bases, J lost 8 bases, and 15 bases lay in between. Looked up from germline, CDR1 is GTSNPN and CDR2 is SVGIG (reference sequence). The CDR3 sequence is 14 residues long. The CDR3 nucleotides are TGTGCCTGGAGTAAGGGGAGAGGTGGCGAAAAACTGTTTTTT. Its translation is CAWSKGRGGEKLFF.

V is TRBV5-1 and J is TRBJ2-1; 14 bases align to TRBD2. V was pared by 5 bases and J by 7 bases, with 5 bases of the junction left unmatched. CDR3 length: 15 residues. In germline, CDR1 is SGHRS, CDR2 YFSETQ. The CDR3 protein is CASRPGTSGSNEQFF. As DNA, the CDR3 is TGCGCCAGCAGACCCGGGACTAGCGGGAGTAATGAGCAGTTCTTC.